These 21 T cell receptor beta chains share one sample of origin, sequenced in a study of CD8 T cells in Susac syndrome (dated by TCRdb to about 2019). The library was produced with the immunoSEQ multiplex PCR assay. RNA was extracted with the RNeasy kit and roughly 0.45 to 1 ug was reverse transcribed using random hexamers. TCRdb applied fastp at Q25 and MiXCR to the public reads, then kept only in-frame beta chains. Rows are combined by CDR3 protein, so each entry shows the most common genes and DNA. The sample table lists more than 200,000 distinct CDR3 sequences, roughly 90% of them with a count of one. The top ten constitute roughly 0.13% of the sample. Sample: CD8+ T cells from PBMCs. The origin of the receptors is a human donor with multiple sclerosis.

The gene calls are TRBV6-1 and TRBJ2-7, with a weak D call TRBD1 (6 bases). The germline V and J ends were trimmed by 3 bases and 1 base, with 13 bases remaining between them. Germline CDR1 MNHNS, CDR2 SASEGT. CDR3 length equals 15 residues. DNA of the CDR3: TGTGCCAGCAGTGATCCCCTGGACAGTTCCTACGAGCAGTACTTC. This translates into CASSDPLDSSYEQYF.

This sequence joins TRBV6-6 and TRBJ1-1; D possibly corresponds to TRBD1 (5 bases). Germline V gives CDR1 MNHNY, CDR2 SVGAGI (reference sequence). The length of the CDR3 is 15 residues. V was clipped by 6 bases and J by 0 bases, with 14 bases between them. The CDR3 loop reads CASSRQRQMNTEAFF. In DNA, the CDR3 is TGTGCCAGCAGCCGACAGCGCCAAATGAACACTGAAGCTTTCTTT.

About this clonotype: Germline is not matched at one junction end, which may reflect a read error. This chain uses TRBV29-1 with TRBJ1-2, with D possibly TRBD1 on 5 matching bases. Per the germline V gene, CDR1 is SQVTM and CDR2 is ANQGSEA. This CDR3 spans 11 amino acids. CDR3 region: CSVEEGLRAYF. Here the CDR3 DNA reads TGCAGCGTTGAGGAGGGGCTACGGGCCTACTTC.

This chain connects TRBV13 to TRBJ2-7, with D perhaps matching TRBD1 (5 bases). Trimming pared 0 bases from V and 0 bases from J, leaving 18 bases between. Germline V gives CDR1 PRHDT, CDR2 FYEKMQ (reference sequence). The CDR3 totals 18 residues. The CDR3 sequence: CASSLGPRETAFSYEQYF. The CDR3 DNA reads TGTGCCAGCAGCTTAGGTCCCAGGGAAACAGCCTTCTCCTACGAGCAGTACTTC.

This chain links TRBV3-1 with TRBJ2-7; 9 bases align to TRBD2. The CDR3 runs to 15 residues. Trimming at V came to 3 bases and at J to 3 bases, leaving 6 bases not matched to a gene. Germline lookup yields CDR1 LGHDT and CDR2 YNNKEL (reference sequence). The CDR3 bases are TGTGCCAGCAGCCACCGCGGGAGGGCCATCTACGAGCAGTACTTC. It codes for CASSHRGRAIYEQYF.

DNA for the CDR3: TGCAGTGCTAGAGATTTCTCGGGGGGTCCGGGACTCCAAGAGACCCAGTACTTC. Protein: CSARDFSGGPGLQETQYF. The chain uses TRBV20-1 and TRBJ2-5; 7 bases agree with TRBD2. J lost 1 base, V lost 0 bases, and 14 bases had no gene match. Germline-derived CDR1 and CDR2 are DFQATT and SNEGSKA (reference sequence). This CDR3 comprises 18 residues.

The sample holds one count of this clonotype. This chain uses TRBV5-8 with TRBJ2-1; 11 bases are shared with TRBD2. Trimming at V came to 4 bases and at J to 6 bases, leaving 12 bases not matched to a gene. The CDR3 spans 17 residues. Per germline, CDR1 SGHTS and CDR2 YDEGEE. The CDR3 protein is CASSPPISSGGTNEQFF. The CDR3, as DNA: TGTGCCAGCAGCCCGCCTATCTCTAGCGGGGGGACCAATGAGCAGTTCTTC. Full variable domain (remainder filled in from reference TRBV5-8 and TRBJ2-1): EAGVTQSPTHLIKTRGQQATLRCSPISGHTSVYWYQQALGLGLQFLLWYDEGEERNRGNFPPRFSGRQFPNYSSELNVNALELEDSALYLCASSPPISSGGTNEQFFGPGTRLTVL.

CDR3 coding DNA: TGTGCCAGCATGGGCCCGGCCCAAGAGACCCAGTACTTC. Protein: CASMGPAQETQYF. The chain links TRBV7-8 to TRBJ2-5; D ambiguous. Trimming removed 7 bases from V and 1 base from J, with 10 bases in between. Germline assignment: CDR1 SGHVS and CDR2 FQNEAQ. This CDR3 region has 13 residues.

The chain recombines TRBV7-9 with TRBJ2-1; D is perhaps TRBD2 (6 bases). Trimming pared 9 bases from V and 3 bases from J, leaving 12 bases between. The CDR3 spans 13 residues. From germline, CDR1 is SEHNR and CDR2 FQNEAQ (reference sequence). CDR3 region: CASGGYNYNEQFF. The DNA for the CDR3 is TGTGCCAGTGGGGGGTACAACTACAATGAGCAGTTCTTC.

This chain joins TRBV6-1 and TRBJ1-2, with 8 bases lining up with TRBD1. With V trimmed by 4 bases and J by 3 bases, 4 bases remained unmatched. CDR3 length equals 14 residues. The germline V gene has CDR1 MNHNS and CDR2 SASEGT. For the CDR3, the DNA is TGTGCCAGCAGTGCGGACAGGGCCGACTATGGCTACACCTTC. Translating gives CASSADRADYGYTF.

J is TRBJ1-1 and V is TRBV5-6; D perhaps matches TRBD1 (6 bases). The CDR3 sequence is 12 residues long. Germline-derived CDR1 and CDR2 are SGHDT and YYEEEE. V gave up 0 bases and J gave up 8 bases, with 8 bases separating them. CDR3 sequence: CASSLGGHEAFF. The CDR3 coding sequence is TGTGCCAGCAGCTTGGGGGGACACGAAGCTTTCTTT.

The chain recombines TRBV19 with TRBJ1-1, with D possibly TRBD1 on 5 matching bases. V shed 3 bases and J shed 0 bases, with 14 bases lying between them. Germline V gene data show CDR1 as LNHDA and CDR2 as SQIVND (reference sequence). The CDR3 covers 16 residues. The CDR3, as DNA: TGTGCCAGTAGTATCGGGAAGACAGACGTGAACACTGAAGCTTTCTTT. Its protein product is CASSIGKTDVNTEAFF.

The V and J genes are TRBV2 and TRBJ2-1; 13 bases are shared with TRBD2. The CDR3 spans 16 residues. Looked up from germline, CDR1 is SNHLY and CDR2 is FYNNEI. J lost 3 bases, V lost 10 bases, and 9 bases had no gene match. The chain's CDR3 is CATNPGTSGVYNEQFF. The CDR3 DNA follows: TGTGCCACCAACCCAGGGACTAGCGGGGTCTACAATGAGCAGTTCTTC.

This rearrangement joins TRBV4-3 to TRBJ2-2; D possibly corresponds to TRBD2 (5 bases). CDR1 and CDR2 (germline): LGHNA, YSLEER. The CDR3 covers 16 residues. Trimming removed 0 bases at V and 1 base at J, with 9 bases between. The CDR3 DNA sequence: TGCGCCAGCAGCCAAGAACTTAGCGAGAACACCGGGGAGCTGTTTTTT. Translation gives CASSQELSENTGELFF.

The chain couples TRBV7-3 to TRBJ2-3, with 12 bases lining up with TRBD2. V gave up 3 bases and J gave up 3 bases; unmatched junction bases: 13. The CDR3 contains 19 residues. Germline assignment: CDR1 SGHTA and CDR2 FQGTGA. The CDR3 bases are TGTGCCAGCAGCTTCGAAGGGCTAGCGGGGGGGCATGTTACAGATACGCAGTATTTT. This sequence encodes CASSFEGLAGGHVTDTQYF.

The chain carries TRBV9 and TRBJ2-6; D unresolved. The CDR3 has 13 residues. V lost 4 bases to trimming and J lost 2 bases, with 4 bases between them. CDR1 SGDLS and CDR2 YYNGEE come from the germline V gene. The CDR3 region has the DNA TGTGCCAGCAGCTATCCTGGGGCCAACGTCCTGACTTTC. This translates into CASSYPGANVLTF.

The rearrangement joins TRBV20-1 to TRBJ2-3; 8 nucleotides match TRBD2. Germline loops: CDR1 DFQATT, CDR2 SNEGSKA (reference sequence). The CDR3 is made up of 14 amino acids. Unmatched junction bases numbered 3, after V lost 3 bases and J lost 1 base. Written as DNA, the CDR3 is TGCAGTGCTAGGTGGCGGGAGGGCACAGATACGCAGTATTTT. It is translated as CSARWREGTDTQYF.

In DNA, the CDR3 is TGTGCCAGCAGCTCACGGACAGGGGGATATGAAAAACTGTTTTTT. Protein: CASSSRTGGYEKLFF. The chain uses TRBV7-9 and TRBJ1-4; 10 bases are a match to TRBD1. CDR1 is SEHNR, CDR2 FQNEAQ, per germline (reference sequence). The CDR3 is 15 amino acids. The ends lost 4 bases at V and 6 bases at J; junction bases unmatched: 5.

J is TRBJ2-1 and V is TRBV15, with D perhaps TRBD2 (6 bases). Trimming pared 0 bases from V and 6 bases from J, leaving 12 bases between. The CDR3 contains 15 residues. CDR1 is LNHNV, CDR2 YYDKDF, per germline (reference sequence). CDR3 bases: TGTGCCACCAGCAGAGATCTGGGACTGAGCAATGAGCAGTTCTTC. Residues: CATSRDLGLSNEQFF.

This clonotype was seen just once. The CDR3 DNA is TGTGCCAGCAGCGTCGGGGGGTCGTTCTCCTACGAGCAGTACTTC. Translating it yields CASSVGGSFSYEQYF. This sequence joins TRBV9 and TRBJ2-7, with 7 bases that match TRBD2. The V segment lost 2 bases and the J segment 0 bases; nucleotides outside the gene matches: 5. CDR1 and CDR2 from the germline V gene are SGDLS and YYNGEE. CDR3 length equals 15 residues.

This chain links TRBV2 with TRBJ2-3, with 11 bases lining up with TRBD2. Trimming at V came to 6 bases and at J to 6 bases, leaving 11 bases not matched to a gene. This CDR3 contains 16 residues. CDR1 is SNHLY, CDR2 FYNNEI, per germline. In DNA form, the CDR3 reads TGTGCCAGCAGGGCCCAACTAGCGGGAGTAGGGGATACGCAGTATTTT. Amino acids: CASRAQLAGVGDTQYF.